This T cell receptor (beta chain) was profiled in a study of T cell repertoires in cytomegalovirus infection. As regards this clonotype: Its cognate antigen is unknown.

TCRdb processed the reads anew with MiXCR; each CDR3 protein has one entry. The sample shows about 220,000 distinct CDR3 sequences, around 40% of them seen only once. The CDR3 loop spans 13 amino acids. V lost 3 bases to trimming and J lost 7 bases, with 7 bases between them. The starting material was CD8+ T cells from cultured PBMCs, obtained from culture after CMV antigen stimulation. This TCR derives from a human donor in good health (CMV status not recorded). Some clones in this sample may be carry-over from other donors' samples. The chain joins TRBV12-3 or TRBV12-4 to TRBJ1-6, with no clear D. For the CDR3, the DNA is TGTGCCAGCAGTTTTGGTCTGAATTCACCCCTCCACTTT. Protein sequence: CASSFGLNSPLHF.